This entry is about one T cell receptor beta chain. The antigen remains unidentified. The data stem from a study of OX40 agonist ivuxolimab in advanced cancers. Study as a whole: Prior anti-PD-1, anti-PD-L1 or anti-CTLA-4 therapy did not bar entry, and about 38% had some. Partial responses were achieved by three patients, of whom one had hepatocellular carcinoma and two had cutaneous melanoma. Study outcomes and limitations: CD4+ and CD8+ blood T cells expanded clonally by week 6 at 0.1 to 3.0 mg/kg. Antigen specificity of clonally expanded peripheral T cells was not established.

In germline, CDR1 is SGHDT, CDR2 YYEEEE. Trimming removed 1 base from V and 2 bases from J; junction bases left unmatched: 5. The CDR3 loop spans 16 amino acids. Assay used: immunoSEQ multiplex PCR; TCRdb lists only in-frame clones, some missing. Among roughly 110,000 clones, around 93% were seen once, and the ten largest hold roughly 1.1%. The chain couples TRBV5-6 to TRBJ1-3; the match to TRBD1 covers 8 bases. This receptor was taken from an adult with an advanced solid tumor such as melanoma, head and neck, liver or kidney cancer. The source was CD4+ or CD8+ T cells sorted from blood, collected in a trial of the OX40 agonist ivuxolimab. The CDR3 bases are TGTGCCAGCAGCTTGCAATCGACAGGGGCTGGAAACACCATATATTTT. Protein product: CASSLQSTGAGNTIYF.